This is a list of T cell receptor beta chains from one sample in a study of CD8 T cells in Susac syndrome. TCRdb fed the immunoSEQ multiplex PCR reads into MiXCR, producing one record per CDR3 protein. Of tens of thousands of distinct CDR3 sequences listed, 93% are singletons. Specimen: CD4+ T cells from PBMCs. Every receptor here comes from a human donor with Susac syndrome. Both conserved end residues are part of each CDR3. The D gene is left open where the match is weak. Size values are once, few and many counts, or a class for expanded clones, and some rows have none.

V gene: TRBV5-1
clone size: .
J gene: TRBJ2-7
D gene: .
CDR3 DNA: TGCGCCAGCAGCCCACAGGGTGAGGGTTACGAGCAGTACTTC
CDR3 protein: CASSPQGEGYEQYF

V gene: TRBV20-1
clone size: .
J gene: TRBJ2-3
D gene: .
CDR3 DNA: TGCAGTGCCCCGGGAGCCCCGGGAAGCACAGATACGCAGTATTTT
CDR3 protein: CSAPGAPGSTDTQYF

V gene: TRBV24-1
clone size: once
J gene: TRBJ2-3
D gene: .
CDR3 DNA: TGTGCCACCAGTGATCCCCCGGGGGGCACAGATACGCAGTATTTT
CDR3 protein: CATSDPPGGTDTQYF

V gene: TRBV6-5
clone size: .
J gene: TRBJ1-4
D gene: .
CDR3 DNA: TGTGCCAGCAACGCAGGACTTAATGAAAAACTGTTTTTT
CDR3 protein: CASNAGLNEKLFF

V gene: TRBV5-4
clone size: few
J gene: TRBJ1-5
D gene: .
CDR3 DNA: TGTGCCAGCAGCCGTCAGAGGGATCAGCCCCAGCATTTT
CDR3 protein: CASSRQRDQPQHF

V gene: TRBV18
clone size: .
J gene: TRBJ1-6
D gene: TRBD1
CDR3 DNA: TGTGCCAGCTCACCCCCGGGACAGTCCCACTCCTATAATTCACCCCTCCACTTT
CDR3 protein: CASSPPGQSHSYNSPLHF

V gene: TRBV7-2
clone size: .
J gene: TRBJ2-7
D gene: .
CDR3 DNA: TGTGCCAGCAGCCATCAGAACCCCTACGAGCAGTACTTC
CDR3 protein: CASSHQNPYEQYF

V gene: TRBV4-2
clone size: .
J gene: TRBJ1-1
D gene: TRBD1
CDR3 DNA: TGTGCCAGCCGCCGGGACAGGAACACTGAAGCTTTCTTT
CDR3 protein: CASRRDRNTEAFF

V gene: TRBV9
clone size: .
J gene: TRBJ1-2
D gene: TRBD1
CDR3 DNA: TGTGCCAGCAGCGTAGACATGACAGGGCTGGAAAGCTACACCTTC
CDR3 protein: CASSVDMTGLESYTF

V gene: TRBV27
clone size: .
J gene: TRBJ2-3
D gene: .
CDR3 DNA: TGTGCCAGCAGTTCTTTTAGCGGTGGCACAGATACGCAGTATTTT
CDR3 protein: CASSSFSGGTDTQYF

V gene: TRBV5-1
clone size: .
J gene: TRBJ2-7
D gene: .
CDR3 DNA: TGCGCCAGCACAGGGGTAGGCTACGAGCAGTACTTC
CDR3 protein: CASTGVGYEQYF

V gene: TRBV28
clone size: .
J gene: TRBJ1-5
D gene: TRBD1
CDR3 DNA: TGTGCCAGCAGTTCGGGACAGCCTGGGTATCAGCCCCAGCATTTT
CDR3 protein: CASSSGQPGYQPQHF

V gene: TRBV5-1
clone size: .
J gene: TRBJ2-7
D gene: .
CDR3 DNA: TGCGCCAGCAGCTTGTCGCAGGGGACCTACGAGCAGTACTTC
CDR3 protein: CASSLSQGTYEQYF

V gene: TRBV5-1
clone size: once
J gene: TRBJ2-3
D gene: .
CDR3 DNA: TGCGCCAGCAGCTTGGAAGGGGATACGCAGTATTTT
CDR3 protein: CASSLEGDTQYF

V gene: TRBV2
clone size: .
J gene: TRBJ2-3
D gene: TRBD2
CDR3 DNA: TGTGCCAGCGGTCTAGCGGGTCCAGATACGCAGTATTTT
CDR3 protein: CASGLAGPDTQYF

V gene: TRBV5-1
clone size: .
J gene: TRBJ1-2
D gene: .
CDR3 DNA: TGCGCCAGCAGCTTCGGAGACTATGGCTACACCTTC
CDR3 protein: CASSFGDYGYTF

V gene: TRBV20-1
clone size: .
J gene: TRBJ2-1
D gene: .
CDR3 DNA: TGCAGTGCTCTCGGTCGCGGGGAAGGTGAGCAGTTCTTC
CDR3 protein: CSALGRGEGEQFF

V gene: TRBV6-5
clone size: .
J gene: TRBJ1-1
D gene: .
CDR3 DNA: TGTGCCAGCAGGGGATCGGTGAACACTGAAGCTTTCTTT
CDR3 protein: CASRGSVNTEAFF

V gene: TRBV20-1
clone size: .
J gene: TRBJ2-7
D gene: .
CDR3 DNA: TGCAGTGCTAACCCGGGCGGGACCTACGAGCAGTACTTC
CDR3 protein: CSANPGGTYEQYF

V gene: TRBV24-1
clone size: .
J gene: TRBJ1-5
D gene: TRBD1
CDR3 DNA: TGTGCCACCAGTGACCCGGGACAGGGGGCGGATCAGCCCCAGCATTTT
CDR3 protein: CATSDPGQGADQPQHF

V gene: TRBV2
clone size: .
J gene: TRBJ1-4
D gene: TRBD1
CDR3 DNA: TGTGCCAGCATCGAGGACAGGACCTTGGTAAAACTGTTTTTT
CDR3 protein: CASIEDRTLVKLFF

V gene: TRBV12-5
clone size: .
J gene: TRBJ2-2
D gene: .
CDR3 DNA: TGTGCTAGTGGTTTCCGGAACACCGGGGAGCTGTTTTTT
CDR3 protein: CASGFRNTGELFF

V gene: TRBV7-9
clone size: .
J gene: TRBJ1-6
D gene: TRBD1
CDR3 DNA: TGTGCCAGCAGCTCCGGACAGGGTTTCTATAATTCACCCCTCCACTTT
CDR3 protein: CASSSGQGFYNSPLHF

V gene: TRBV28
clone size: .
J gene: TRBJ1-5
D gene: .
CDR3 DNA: TGTGCCAGCAGTGGTGGGGGAACTAATCAGCCCCAGCATTTT
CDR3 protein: CASSGGGTNQPQHF

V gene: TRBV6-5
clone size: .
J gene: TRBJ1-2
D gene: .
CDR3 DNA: TGTGCCAGCAGCTCGGACTTTAACTATGGCTACACCTTC
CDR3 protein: CASSSDFNYGYTF

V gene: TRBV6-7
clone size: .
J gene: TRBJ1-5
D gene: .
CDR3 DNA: TGTGCCAGCAGTTACTTGGAGCCGGGTGAGAGGAATCAGCCCCAGCATTTT
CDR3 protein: CASSYLEPGERNQPQHF

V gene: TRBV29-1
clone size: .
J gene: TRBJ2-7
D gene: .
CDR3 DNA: TGCAGCGTTGAAGAGCACCAGTCAGTTGGGCAGTACTTC
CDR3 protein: CSVEEHQSVGQYF

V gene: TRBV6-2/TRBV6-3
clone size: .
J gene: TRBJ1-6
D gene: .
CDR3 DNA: TGTGCCAGCAGGACAGAGCGAAGTAATTCACCCCTCCACTTT
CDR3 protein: CASRTERSNSPLHF

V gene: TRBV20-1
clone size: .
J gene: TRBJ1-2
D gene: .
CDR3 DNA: TGCAGTGCCGGTCTCCTTCGGGGGAAAAACTATGGCTACACCTTC
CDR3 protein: CSAGLLRGKNYGYTF

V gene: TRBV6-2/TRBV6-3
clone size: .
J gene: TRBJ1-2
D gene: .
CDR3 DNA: TGTGCCAGCAGTTCCATGCTGGGACGGGAGAAAAACTATGGCTACACCTTC
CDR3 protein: CASSSMLGREKNYGYTF

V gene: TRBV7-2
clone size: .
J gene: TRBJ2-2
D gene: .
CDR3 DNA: TGTGCCAGCAGCTTAGCAGGGCCGAACACCGGGGAGCTGTTTTTT
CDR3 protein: CASSLAGPNTGELFF

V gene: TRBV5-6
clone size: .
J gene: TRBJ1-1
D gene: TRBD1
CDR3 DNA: TGTGCCAGCAGTCACTCTGACAGGGGGAACACTGAAGCTTTCTTT
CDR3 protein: CASSHSDRGNTEAFF

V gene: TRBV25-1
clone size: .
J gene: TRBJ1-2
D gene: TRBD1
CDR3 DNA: TGTGCCAGCAGTGAAAGGTCGGACAGGGCCTCTGGCTACACCTTC
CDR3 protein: CASSERSDRASGYTF

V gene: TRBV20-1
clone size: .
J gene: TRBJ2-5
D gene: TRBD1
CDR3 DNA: TGCAGTGCTAGACTCCAACAGGGGCGGACCCAGTACTTC
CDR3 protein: CSARLQQGRTQYF

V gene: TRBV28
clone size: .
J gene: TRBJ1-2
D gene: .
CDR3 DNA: TGTGCCAGCAGTTCGACAGCCCCCTATGGCTACACCTTC
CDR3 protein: CASSSTAPYGYTF

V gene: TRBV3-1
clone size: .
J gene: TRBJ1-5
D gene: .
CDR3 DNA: TGTGCCAGCAGCCAAGAAGCGGCAGGGGACAATCAGCCCCAGCATTTT
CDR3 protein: CASSQEAAGDNQPQHF

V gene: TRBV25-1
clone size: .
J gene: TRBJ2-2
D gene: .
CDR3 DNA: TGTGCCAGCAGTGATCCGGGTCGGAACACCGGGGAGCTGTTTTTT
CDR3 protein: CASSDPGRNTGELFF

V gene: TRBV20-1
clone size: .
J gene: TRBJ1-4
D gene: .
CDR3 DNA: TGCAGTGCTAGACCTACCGAAAAACTGTTTTTT
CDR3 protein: CSARPTEKLFF

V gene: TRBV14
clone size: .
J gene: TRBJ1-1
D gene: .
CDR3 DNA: TGTGCCAGCACGAAGGGTCCCCTCAACACTGAAGCTTTCTTT
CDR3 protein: CASTKGPLNTEAFF

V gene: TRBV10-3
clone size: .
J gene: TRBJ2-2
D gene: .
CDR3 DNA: TGTGCCATCAGACGAGACAGTCAAGGCACCGGGGAGCTGTTTTTT
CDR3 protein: CAIRRDSQGTGELFF

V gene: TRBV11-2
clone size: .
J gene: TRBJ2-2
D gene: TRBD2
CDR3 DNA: TGTGCCAGCAGCTTCACGGCGGGGGCGAACACCGGGGAGCTGTTTTTT
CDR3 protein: CASSFTAGANTGELFF

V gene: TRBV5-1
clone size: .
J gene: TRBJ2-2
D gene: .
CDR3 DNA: TGCGCCAGCACTTCCCGGAAAACCGGGGAGCTGTTTTTT
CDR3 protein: CASTSRKTGELFF

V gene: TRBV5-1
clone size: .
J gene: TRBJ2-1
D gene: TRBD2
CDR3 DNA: TGCGCCAGCAGCTTGGCAATAAGGCTAGCGGGGAAGAATGAGCAGTTCTTC
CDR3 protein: CASSLAIRLAGKNEQFF

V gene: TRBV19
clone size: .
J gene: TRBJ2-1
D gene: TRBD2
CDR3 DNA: TGTGCCAGTAGTTTGGCGGGGGGGCCAGATGAGCAGTTCTTC
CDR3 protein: CASSLAGGPDEQFF

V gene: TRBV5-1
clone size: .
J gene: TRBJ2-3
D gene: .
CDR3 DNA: TGCGCCAGCAGCTCTCCCCCCACCACAGATACGCAGTATTTT
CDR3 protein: CASSSPPTTDTQYF

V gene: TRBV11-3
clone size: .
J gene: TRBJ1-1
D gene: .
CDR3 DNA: TGTGCCAGCAGCCCCCGGAACACTGAAGCTTTCTTT
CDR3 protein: CASSPRNTEAFF

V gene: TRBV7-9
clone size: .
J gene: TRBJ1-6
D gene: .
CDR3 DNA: TGTGCCAGCAGTGTAGGGGAGTTATATAATTCACCCCTCCACTTT
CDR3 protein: CASSVGELYNSPLHF

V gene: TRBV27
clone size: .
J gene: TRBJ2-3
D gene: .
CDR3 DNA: TGTGCCAGCAGGACTCCTGCCCACACAGATACGCAGTATTTT
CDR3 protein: CASRTPAHTDTQYF

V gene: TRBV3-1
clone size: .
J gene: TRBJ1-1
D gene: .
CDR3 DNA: TGTGCCAGCAGCCAAGACGCTAGTGTGGCAGGAGGCACTGAAGCTTTCTTT
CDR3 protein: CASSQDASVAGGTEAFF

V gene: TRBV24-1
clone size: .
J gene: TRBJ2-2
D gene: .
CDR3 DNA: TGTGCCACCAGTCTAGGGGGGAACACCGGGGAGCTGTTTTTT
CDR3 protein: CATSLGGNTGELFF

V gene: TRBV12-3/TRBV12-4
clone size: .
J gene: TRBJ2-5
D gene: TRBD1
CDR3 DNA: TGTGCCAGCAGTAACAGGGGGCCTCAAGAGACCCAGTACTTC
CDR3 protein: CASSNRGPQETQYF

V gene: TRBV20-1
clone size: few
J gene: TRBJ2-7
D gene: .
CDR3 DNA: TGCAGTGCTAGAGGTGGTAGACAGATCTTAGACTACGAGCAGTACTTC
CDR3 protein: CSARGGRQILDYEQYF

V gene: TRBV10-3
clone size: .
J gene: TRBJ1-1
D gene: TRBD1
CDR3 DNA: TGTGCCATCAGGGAACAGGGGGCGGGATTGGAAACTGAAGCTTTCTTT
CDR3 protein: CAIREQGAGLETEAFF

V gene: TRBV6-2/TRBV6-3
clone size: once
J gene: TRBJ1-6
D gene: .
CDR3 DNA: TGTGCCAGCAGTCCTTCAGGGTCCTATAATTCACCCCTCCACTTT
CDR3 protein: CASSPSGSYNSPLHF

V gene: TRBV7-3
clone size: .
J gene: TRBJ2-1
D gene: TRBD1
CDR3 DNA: TGTGCCAGCAGCTTAACCCTTTCCGGGACAGGGGCCCATGAGCAGTTCTTC
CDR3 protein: CASSLTLSGTGAHEQFF

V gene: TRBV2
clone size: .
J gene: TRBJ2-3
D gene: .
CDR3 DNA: TGTGCCAGCAGGGAGGGGTCGGGTCGAAGCACAGATACGCAGTATTTT
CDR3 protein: CASREGSGRSTDTQYF